A single sample is the source of the 10 T cell receptor beta chains below, sequenced in a study of T cells after posttransplantation cyclophosphamide. The method was immunoSEQ multiplex PCR; TCRdb's version includes in-frame clones alone and lacks a portion of them. The sample records around 50,000 clones, about 90% being singletons. The sample taken for sequencing was PBMCs. The source of these receptors is a woman aged 50 to 60 in good health and a related stem cell transplant donor.

The chain couples TRBV18 to TRBJ1-1; TRBD1 is a possible D gene (6 bases). Per the germline V gene, CDR1 is KGHSH and CDR2 is LQKENI. V was pared by 1 base and J by 0 bases, with 9 bases between. The CDR3 runs to 15 residues. This CDR3 is CASSPQRGMNTEAFF. The CDR3, as DNA: TGTGCCAGCTCACCACAAAGGGGGATGAACACTGAAGCTTTCTTT. Together with reference TRBV18 and TRBJ1-1, the CDR3 gives the full variable domain: NAGVMQNPRHLVRRRGQEARLRCSPMKGHSHVYWYRQLPEEGLKFMVYLQKENIIDESGMPKERFSAEFPKEGPSILRIQQVVRGDSAAYFCASSPQRGMNTEAFFGQGTRLTVV.

The chain has TRBV6-5 and TRBJ2-3; 7 positions match TRBD1. CDR3 length equals 14 residues. Germline CDR1 reads MNHEY; CDR2 reads SVGAGI. Trimming took 6 bases from V and 10 from J; bases not matched to a gene: 13. In nucleotides, the CDR3 is TGTGCCAGCAGAGACACAGGGGCCCTGGGGGCGCAGTATTTT. Encoded protein: CASRDTGALGAQYF.

J is TRBJ2-2 and V is TRBV13; 12 positions match TRBD2. The CDR3 has 20 amino acids. The germline V gene encodes CDR1 PRHDT and CDR2 FYEKMQ (reference sequence). Trimming at V came to 4 bases and at J to 0 bases, leaving 12 bases not matched to a gene. The CDR3, as DNA: TGTGCCAGCAGCTCAATCTACGGACTAGCGGGGTTTGCGAACACCGGGGAGCTGTTTTTT. It translates to CASSSIYGLAGFANTGELFF.

V and J are TRBV19 and TRBJ2-5; a possible D gene is TRBD1 (5 bases). V lost 2 bases to trimming and J lost 3 bases, with 13 bases between them. The CDR3 runs to 15 residues. Germline V gives CDR1 LNHDA, CDR2 SQIVND (reference sequence). CDR3 bases: TGTGCCAGTAGTATATCTGCTGGCAGGGAAGAGACCCAGTACTTC. Translated, it gives CASSISAGREETQYF.

The rearrangement joins TRBV21-1 to TRBJ2-5; the DNA was not used to check the table's D call, TRBD1. TRBV21-1 is a pseudogene locus. The CDR3 spans 14 residues. CDR3 residues: CASSKDRGEETQYF. Written as DNA, the CDR3 is TGTGCCAGCAGCAAGGACAGGGGAGAGGAGACCCAGTACTTC.

The chain joins TRBV4-1 to TRBJ2-1; D is unclear. Germline loops: CDR1 MGHRA, CDR2 YSYEKL. The CDR3 runs 16 residues. V was clipped by 1 base and J by 0 bases, with 10 bases between them. CDR3 bases: TGCGCCAGCAGCCAAGTTGACATAATCTCCTACAATGAGCAGTTCTTC. The encoded protein is CASSQVDIISYNEQFF.

This clone has only one observation. The V call is TRBV20-1, the J call TRBJ2-3; D is unclear. The CDR3 is made up of 11 amino acids. Looked up from germline, CDR1 is DFQATT and CDR2 is SNEGSKA (reference sequence). The CDR3 is CSEPVPDTQYF. The DNA of the CDR3 is TGCAGCGAGCCCGTCCCAGATACGCAGTATTTT.

CDR3 sequence (DNA): TGTGCCAGCAGCTTGGCCCTAGCGGGAGCTACAGATACGCAGTATTTT. Translating it yields CASSLALAGATDTQYF. This chain connects TRBV5-4 to TRBJ2-3; 10 bases are a match to TRBD2. The CDR3 runs 16 residues. V gave up 0 bases and J gave up 3 bases; unmatched junction bases: 4. Germline CDR1 reads SGHNT; CDR2 reads YYREEE (reference sequence).

The gene calls are TRBV11-3 and TRBJ1-1; maybe TRBD1 (5 bases). V was shortened by 3 bases and J by 4 bases, with 12 bases between the two germline ends. The CDR3 totals 14 residues. The V gene's germline CDR1 is SGHNT and CDR2 YENEEA. This CDR3 reads CASSFQGSGTEAFF. The CDR3 nucleotides read TGTGCCAGCAGCTTTCAGGGTTCGGGCACTGAAGCTTTCTTT. Full variable domain (missing parts from reference TRBV11-3 and TRBJ1-1): EAGVVQSPRYKIIEKKQPVAFWCNPISGHNTLYWYLQNLGQGPELLIRYENEEAVDDSQLPKDRFSAERLKGVDSTLKIQPAELGDSAVYLCASSFQGSGTEAFFGQGTRLTVV.

This chain uses TRBV5-8 with TRBJ2-1; 12 bases match TRBD2. Germline loops: CDR1 SGHTS, CDR2 YDEGEE. CDR3 length: 16 residues. V dropped 0 bases and J dropped 7; count of bases not matched to a gene: 5. The CDR3, as DNA: TGTGCCAGCAGCTTGGTTGAACTAGCGGGAGGAAATGAGCAGTTCTTC. Translation: CASSLVELAGGNEQFF.